This T cell receptor (beta chain) derives from a study of vaccination and CD4 T cells after COVID-19. Overall study context: A CEFX pool, an HIV-1 Nef pool, or no peptide went to control cultures.

Researchers used the Oncomine TCR Beta short-read assay to sequence DNA from cultured CD4+ T cells. TCRdb re-called the PCR reads through MiXCR, storing one row per CDR3 protein. The table has under 25,000 distinct CDR3 sequences, over 20% seen once. As to this clonotype: The antigen is unknown.

Treatment in this sample: approximately nine-day PBMC culture with coronavirus spike peptide pools or control peptides (ViraFEST assay). The study, taken as a whole, reports: The appearance of a median 86.3% of reactive clones in convalescent patients occurred only post-vaccination.

CDR1 and CDR2 from the germline V gene are DFQATT and SNEGSKA (reference sequence). The CDR3 totals 16 residues. With 0 bases removed from V and 5 bases from J, the gap between germline ends came to 19 bases. The clonotype originates from a human donor with COVID-19. The chain carries TRBV20-1 and TRBJ1-2; a weak D match, TRBD1 (5 bases). The source material was cultured CD4+ T cells from blood. The CDR3: CSARDSLSGAAYGYTF. Here the CDR3 DNA reads TGCAGTGCTAGAGATTCTCTGTCCGGGGCGGCTTATGGCTACACCTTC.